Listed here are 3 T cell receptor beta chains from one sample, sequenced in a study of technical replicates of blood from several donors. Using immunoSEQ multiplex PCR, the repertoire was profiled, and TCRdb retains in-frame clones only, with some absent. The data contain 65,000 to 90,000 clones, 85% to 95% of them singletons. Sequencing was carried out using PBMCs. Receptors originate from a human donor in good health. Some clones in this sample may be carry-over from other donors' samples.

The chain carries TRBV6-5 and TRBJ2-7, with 8 positions matching TRBD2. The trim removed 4 bases at V and 2 bases at J, leaving 7 bases unmatched. The CDR3 covers 15 residues. Per the germline V gene, CDR1 is MNHEY and CDR2 is SVGAGI. CDR3 sequence (DNA): TGTGCCAGCAGTTCTCCATCGGGGGGGACCTACGAGCAGTACTTC. Translating it yields CASSSPSGGTYEQYF.

The J gene is TRBJ2-7, the V gene TRBV6-5; D might be TRBD1 (6 bases). The ends were cut back, 2 bases at V and 0 bases at J, with 8 bases in the middle. Germline values: CDR1 MNHEY, CDR2 SVGAGI. CDR3 length: 14 residues. The CDR3 region is CASSYETGSYEQYF. CDR3 nucleotides: TGTGCCAGCAGTTACGAGACAGGCTCCTACGAGCAGTACTTC.

The rearrangement joins TRBV5-8 to TRBJ1-2; D not certain. The V and J ends lost 5 bases and 5 bases respectively, with 7 bases between them. The CDR3 sequence is 11 residues long. The V gene's germline CDR1 is SGHTS and CDR2 YDEGEE. CDR3: CASRRLYGYTF. The DNA of the CDR3 is TGTGCCAGCAGGAGACTTTATGGCTACACCTTC.